What follows are 20 T cell receptor beta chains derived from one specimen sequenced in a study of cytomegalovirus exposure and HLA in healthy donors (dated by TCRdb to the late 2010s). Library creation used the immunoSEQ multiplex PCR assay. A mixture of 60 forward primers for TCR Vbeta segments and 13 reverse primers for TCR Jbeta segments was used in the multiplex PCR. Drawn from immuneACCESS, this table holds only the in-frame rearrangements with V and J called that TCRdb kept. Clones are partly lost; checked studies trace under half to an unresolved V gene and leave the rest unexplained. Recorded for this sample are about 93,000 clones; around three quarters of them occurred a single time. Jointly, the top ten make up 7.3% of the sample. Sequenced material: PBMCs. These receptors came from a man aged 25-45 years in good health and CMV-seronegative.

The chain links TRBV4-1 to TRBJ1-2, with 10 bases lining up with TRBD1. CDR1 MGHRA and CDR2 YSYEKL come from the germline V gene. The length of the CDR3 is 16 residues. Trimming took 4 bases from V and 2 from J; bases not matched to a gene: 7. CDR3 sequence: CASSRVPGQGNYGYTF. CDR3 nucleotides: TGCGCCAGCAGCCGTGTCCCGGGACAGGGGAACTATGGCTACACCTTC.

The chain links TRBV5-5 to TRBJ2-5; 12 positions match TRBD2. After removal of 2 bases from V and 0 bases from J, the junction contained 5 bases not matched to a gene. The germline CDR1 and CDR2 sequences are SGHKS and YYEKEE (reference sequence). The length of the CDR3 is 17 residues. Here the CDR3 DNA reads TGTGCCAGCAGCTTTGGGCTAGCGGGAGGGAACCAAGAGACCCAGTACTTC. As protein: CASSFGLAGGNQETQYF.

This chain connects TRBV5-4 to TRBJ2-7, with a weak D call TRBD1 (7 bases). Germline V gene sequence: CDR1 SGHNT, CDR2 YYREEE (reference sequence). The CDR3 consists of 14 residues. With 4 bases removed from V and 7 bases from J, the gap between germline ends came to 18 bases. As DNA, the CDR3 is TGTGCCAGCAGCCATGACAGGGAGGTGGGGGAGCAGTACTTC. Protein: CASSHDREVGEQYF.

This chain uses TRBV19 with TRBJ1-1; 7 bases line up with TRBD1. Germline CDR1 LNHDA, CDR2 SQIVND (reference sequence). The V segment lost 6 bases and the J segment 0 bases; nucleotides outside the gene matches: 7. The CDR3 runs 15 residues. The CDR3 DNA reads as TGTGCCAGTAGCAACAGGGGACACATGAACACTGAAGCTTTCTTT. It codes for CASSNRGHMNTEAFF.

CDR3 bases: TGTGCCAGCAGGGGGAGAATCCGGGACACTGAAGCTTTCTTT. It yields the protein CASRGRIRDTEAFF. This chain connects TRBV2 to TRBJ1-1; D gene unclear. Per the germline V gene, CDR1 is SNHLY and CDR2 is FYNNEI. The CDR3 spans 14 residues. V lost 6 bases and J 3 bases, leaving 14 bases between the germline ends.

Only a few counts were recorded for this clone. The chain uses TRBV11-1 and TRBJ1-2; D perhaps matches TRBD1 (6 bases). The germline V and J ends were trimmed by 2 bases and 1 base, with 8 bases remaining between them. The CDR3 consists of 14 residues. Germline CDR1 and CDR2: SGHAT and FQDESV (reference sequence). The CDR3 DNA sequence: TGTGCCAGCAGCTTAACGGACAGTAACTATGGCTACACCTTC. Translating gives CASSLTDSNYGYTF.

This clone was seen a few times. The chain carries TRBV29-1 and TRBJ2-2; a weak D match, TRBD1 (5 bases). Trimming left V 7 bases short and J 3 bases short, with 18 bases between. CDR1 is SQVTM, CDR2 ANQGSEA, per germline. This CDR3 spans 15 amino acids. For the CDR3, the DNA is TGCAGCGCCAAAGACGGGCAGGGTGACACCGGGGAGCTGTTTTTT. It yields the protein CSAKDGQGDTGELFF.

The chain has TRBV2 and TRBJ1-5; D may be TRBD1 (5 bases). This CDR3 contains 14 residues. Trimming shortened V by 8 bases and J by 4 bases, and 15 bases separated the two germline ends. Per the germline V gene, CDR1 is SNHLY and CDR2 is FYNNEI. CDR3 sequence: CASGGIQGNQPQHF. The CDR3 nucleotides are TGTGCCAGCGGTGGAATCCAGGGAAATCAGCCCCAGCATTTT.

The count of this clone is one. CDR3 amino acids: CASSPKPSGNNEQYF. The CDR3 nucleotides are TGTGCCAGCAGCCCTAAGCCTAGCGGGAATAACGAGCAGTACTTC. The V gene is TRBV5-5, the J gene TRBJ2-7; 9 bases align to TRBD2. The CDR3 runs 15 residues. With V trimmed by 4 bases and J by 5 bases, 10 bases remained unmatched. CDR1 SGHKS and CDR2 YYEKEE come from the germline V gene (reference sequence). The entire variable domain, with the rest obtained from reference TRBV5-5 and TRBJ2-7, is as follows: DAGVTQSPTHLIKTRGQQVTLRCSPISGHKSVSWYQQVLGQGPQFIFQYYEKEERGRGNFPDRFSARQFPNYSSELNVNALLLGDSALYLCASSPKPSGNNEQYFGPGTRLTVT.

The chain is built from TRBV9 and TRBJ2-2; the D gene is possibly TRBD2 (6 bases). Germline loops: CDR1 SGDLS, CDR2 YYNGEE. V was pared by 4 bases and J by 5 bases, with 15 bases between. The CDR3 spans 15 residues. The CDR3 bases are TGTGCCAGCAGCCCCCCCGGGGGTGGGACCGGGGAGCTGTTTTTT. This sequence encodes CASSPPGGGTGELFF.

The chain uses TRBV5-1 and TRBJ1-6, with 7 bases matching TRBD1. Germline CDR1 and CDR2: SGHRS and YFSETQ. V lost 5 bases to trimming and J lost 8 bases; unmatched junction nucleotides: 10. The CDR3 totals 15 residues. CDR3 sequence reads: CASSKVDRDHSPLHF. CDR3 bases: TGCGCCAGCAGTAAAGTCGACAGGGATCATTCACCCCTCCACTTT.

The V and J genes are TRBV29-1 and TRBJ2-3, with a tentative D call TRBD2 (6 bases). The ends were cut back, 5 bases at V and 1 base at J, with 16 bases in the middle. Germline V CDR1 and CDR2: SQVTM, ANQGSEA. This CDR3 is built from 15 residues. The CDR3, as DNA: TGCAGCGTTTCCAGCGGGCCGCCCGGCACAGATACGCAGTATTTT. It encodes CSVSSGPPGTDTQYF.

The chain is built from TRBV5-6 and TRBJ2-7, with a possible D match to TRBD2 (5 bases). The V end lost 4 bases, the J end lost 3 bases, and 14 bases lay between the germline ends. CDR1 and CDR2 from the germline V gene are SGHDT and YYEEEE. The CDR3 is 14 residues long. The CDR3 DNA reads as TGTGCCAGCAGCCCCCTGACGGGGTACTACGAGCAGTACTTC. Protein: CASSPLTGYYEQYF.

This clone was counted only a few times. The chain employs TRBV2 and TRBJ2-2; TRBD2 aligns across 7 bases. The germline V gene has CDR1 SNHLY and CDR2 FYNNEI. J was trimmed by 3 bases and V by 8 bases; bases with no gene match: 6. This CDR3 region has 14 residues. The CDR3: CASWRERDTGELFF. DNA for the CDR3: TGTGCCAGCTGGCGGGAGCGCGACACCGGGGAGCTGTTTTTT.

The chain couples TRBV29-1 to TRBJ2-2, with TRBD1 matching over 10 bases. Germline loops: CDR1 SQVTM, CDR2 ANQGSEA. The CDR3 covers 13 residues. The V and J ends lost 7 bases and 4 bases, in that order; junction bases with no gene match: 3. The CDR3, as DNA: TGCAGCGCCCGGACAGGGGGCACCGGGGAGCTGTTTTTT. Translation: CSARTGGTGELFF.

This clone has just one count. The chain recombines TRBV6-1 with TRBJ1-2; 7 bases match TRBD1. With V trimmed by 8 bases and J by 5 bases, 11 bases remained unmatched. CDR3 size: 14 residues. Looked up from germline, CDR1 is MNHNS and CDR2 is SASEGT. CDR3 region: CASVPWDSEYGYTF. The DNA for the CDR3 is TGTGCCAGCGTTCCATGGGACAGCGAATATGGCTACACCTTC.

The chain uses TRBV7-9 and TRBJ2-1; 13 nucleotides line up with TRBD2. CDR3 length equals 15 residues. The germline V gene has CDR1 SEHNR and CDR2 FQNEAQ (reference sequence). Germline trimming cut 4 bases from V and 4 bases from J; bases unmatched to any gene: 1. CDR3: CASSSTSGGYNEQFF. The CDR3 DNA reads as TGTGCCAGCAGCTCGACTAGCGGGGGGTACAATGAGCAGTTCTTC.

The chain links TRBV4-1 to TRBJ1-4; the D gene is possibly TRBD1 (6 bases). V was pared by 0 bases and J by 10 bases, with 15 bases between. Germline V gene sequence: CDR1 MGHRA, CDR2 YSYEKL. The CDR3 runs 15 residues. CDR3 sequence reads: CASSQDAGAVGKLFF. In nucleotides, the CDR3 is TGCGCCAGCAGCCAAGATGCGGGGGCGGTGGGAAAACTGTTTTTT.

The chain has TRBV10-3 and TRBJ2-7; 7 bases are shared with TRBD1. Looked up from germline, CDR1 is ENHRY and CDR2 is SYGVKD. CDR3 size: 13 residues. The V segment lost 7 bases and the J segment 2 bases; nucleotides outside the gene matches: 5. This chain's CDR3 is CAIKDRDPYEQYF. CDR3 in DNA: TGTGCCATCAAAGACAGGGATCCCTACGAGCAGTACTTC.

J is TRBJ1-5 and V is TRBV10-3, with 7 bases that match TRBD1. From germline, CDR1 is ENHRY and CDR2 SYGVKD. With 4 bases clipped from V and 4 bases from J, the junction kept 4 bases outside the gene matches. CDR3 length: 14 amino acids. In DNA, the CDR3 is TGTGCCATCAGTGGGGACAGCCCTAATCAGCCCCAGCATTTT. Its translation: CAISGDSPNQPQHF.